This T cell receptor (beta chain) originates from a study of T cells in Graves' hyperthyroidism and ophthalmopathy. There were TCR beta CDR3 regions amplified from RNA transcripts. HTBI primers were the set used in a first-round RT-PCR of the TCR CDR3. TCRdb called the multiplex PCR reads again in MiXCR, with one record for every CDR3 protein. In the table there are about 59,000 distinct CDR3 sequences, roughly 50% of which are singletons. This clonotype has at least ten counts. Germline CDR1 and CDR2: SGDLS and YYNGEE. The V gene end was trimmed by 8 bases and the J gene end by 3 bases; junction bases not matched to a gene: 4. The CDR3 is 14 residues long.

The TCR comes from a woman aged 55-70 years with Graves' ophthalmopathy. Specimen: blood. V gene TRBV9 combines with J gene TRBJ2-1; 11 bases line up with TRBD2. The CDR3 sequence: CARGTSGLYNEQFF. CDR3 coding DNA: TGTGCCAGGGGGACTAGCGGACTCTACAATGAGCAGTTCTTC.